What follows is one T cell receptor (beta chain) and its context. This specimen comes from a study of blood T cell repertoires in COVID-19. The CDR3 has 16 amino acids. The trim removed 5 bases at V and 5 bases at J, leaving 8 bases unmatched. The V gene's germline CDR1 is SGHTA and CDR2 FQGNSA. The method was immunoSEQ multiplex PCR; TCRdb's version includes in-frame clones alone and lacks a portion of them. This table has approximately 220,000 clones, 70% to 90% appearing once. The chain recombines TRBV7-2 with TRBJ2-2, with 10 positions matching TRBD1. Sequenced: peripheral blood. This TCR derives from a man aged 60 to 69 with acute or convalescent COVID-19. The CDR3 DNA sequence: TGTGCCAGCAGCCGGCGACGGACAGGGGGGACCGGGGAGCTGTTTTTT. This codes for CASSRRRTGGTGELFF.